This entry describes one T cell receptor beta chain. Its antigen is unidentified. The sample comes from a study of cytomegalovirus exposure and HLA in healthy donors. Study findings and constraints: Sequencing depth roughly uniform across donors was assumed in presence/absence analyses. In a later analysis, a missense DCLRE1C variant was linked to TCR beta V- and J-gene trimming. Relative to equally common others, HLA-associated TCR beta chains showed greater clonal expansion in a later analysis.

60 Vbeta and 13 Jbeta primers were used in PCR. The repertoire was sequenced with immunoSEQ multiplex PCR; TCRdb's copy has only in-frame clones and lacks some. There are about 130,000 clones in the sample; approximately 78% occur only once, and approximately 1.4% lies in the top ten. The CDR3 length is 17 residues. The germline V and J ends were trimmed by 2 bases and 4 bases, with 15 bases remaining between them. Germline V lookup: CDR1 SGHTA, CDR2 FQGNSA. The rearrangement joins TRBV7-2 to TRBJ1-6; tentative D call: TRBD1 (6 bases). The TCR sequence derives from a female donor in good health and CMV-seronegative. Material: PBMCs. CDR3 DNA: TGTGCCAGCAGCTTAAGGGTGGGCAGGGGTTATAATTCACCCCTCCACTTT. Encoded protein: CASSLRVGRGYNSPLHF.